These 4 T cell receptor beta chains came from one sample sequenced in a study of graft-versus-host responses after intestinal transplantation. No antigen has been identified for these receptors. Some clones are missing from TCRdb's copy, which holds only in-frame ones; the method was immunoSEQ multiplex PCR. The data hold about 110,000 clones, with roughly 87% observed a single time. The source material was unstimulated CD4+ T cells sorted from spleen or lymph node cells, sampled before transplant. These receptors all come from a human donor who was the organ donor for an intestinal transplant.

The V gene is TRBV4-1, the J gene TRBJ2-7; D assignment may be TRBD1 or TRBD2 (6 bases each). The V and J ends lost 0 bases and 2 bases respectively, with 17 bases between them. The CDR3 extends over 17 amino acids. Germline V gene data show CDR1 as MGHRA and CDR2 as YSYEKL. Here the CDR3 reads CASSQDRVRGPPYEQYF. The CDR3 DNA sequence: TGCGCCAGCAGCCAAGACAGGGTACGGGGGCCACCCTACGAGCAGTACTTC.

The chain links TRBV18 to TRBJ2-3; 7 positions match TRBD1. V shed 0 bases, J shed 5 bases, and the junction held 8 bases outside the gene matches. The CDR3 is 16 amino acids. Germline assignment: CDR1 KGHSH and CDR2 LQKENI. The DNA for the CDR3 is TGTGCCAGCTCACCACCGGGAAGGGGGCAGGGAGATACGCAGTATTTT. Amino acids: CASSPPGRGQGDTQYF.

The chain uses TRBV5-6 and TRBJ1-6; D is possibly TRBD1 (6 bases). Germline values: CDR1 SGHDT, CDR2 YYEEEE. V was pared by 1 base and J by 5 bases, with 19 bases between. The CDR3 totals 18 residues. In nucleotides, the CDR3 is TGTGCCAGCAGCTTGAAGTACAGGGTCCCCTTTGATAATTCACCCCTCCACTTT. This translates into CASSLKYRVPFDNSPLHF. Filled out from reference TRBV5-6 and TRBJ1-6, the complete variable domain reads DAGVTQSPTHLIKTRGQQVTLRCSPKSGHDTVSWYQQALGQGPQFIFQYYEEEERQRGNFPDRFSGHQFPNYSSELNVNALLLGDSALYLCASSLKYRVPFDNSPLHFGNGTRLTVT.

V and J are TRBV9 and TRBJ2-3; 14 nucleotides agree with TRBD2. The junction had 8 bases not matched to a gene; V was cut back by 1 base and J by 7 bases. The germline V gene encodes CDR1 SGDLS and CDR2 YYNGEE. The CDR3 is 17 amino acids. The CDR3 loop is CASSVLGLAGELNTQYF. The CDR3 region has the DNA TGTGCCAGCAGCGTATTGGGACTAGCGGGAGAGCTTAATACGCAGTATTTT.